This TCR beta chain comes out of a study of cytomegalovirus exposure and HLA in healthy donors. The wider study: Findings of an earlier analysis included around 120 million unique TCR beta sequences from about 180 million T cells. In terms of ancestry, the Caucasian-associated cluster contained roughly 81% of the roughly 360 genotyped donors.

The CDR3 has 13 residues. Germline V lookup: CDR1 SGHTS, CDR2 YDEGEE. Trimming removed 8 bases from V and 0 bases from J, with 11 bases in between. Notes on the study in general: Sequencing depth roughly uniform across donors was assumed in presence/absence analyses.

About this clone: Its target is not known.

PCR primers comprised 60 Vbeta and 13 Jbeta primers. The repertoire was sequenced with immunoSEQ multiplex PCR; TCRdb's copy has only in-frame clones and lacks some. The sample shows about 140,000 clones, more than 75% of them seen only once. Material for sequencing was PBMCs. V and J are TRBV5-8 and TRBJ1-2, with D perhaps matching TRBD1 (5 bases). The receptor was isolated from a man in his forties in good health and CMV-seronegative. CDR3 bases: TGTGCCAGAGGGGAAAACTCTAACTATGGCTACACCTTC. Translation gives CARGENSNYGYTF.